Listed below are T cell receptor beta chains from one sample, sequenced in a study. From the reads, TCRdb called clonotypes with MiXCR, one entry per CDR3 protein. The sample carries 4,700 or so distinct CDR3 sequences, 8% to 9.5% recorded once. Input material: CD4+ T cells from synovial fluid. The origin of the receptors is a human donor with rheumatoid arthritis. The CDR3 runs from the conserved cysteine through the conserved F or W.

J	V	CDR3
TRBJ2-1	TRBV27	CASSLRGTSVYNEQFF
TRBJ2-2	TRBV10-3	CAIRLTSGSNTGELFF
TRBJ2-5	TRBV10-1	CASSPGQGGRETQYF
TRBJ2-7	TRBV20-1	CSAERAGYSYEQYF
TRBJ2-7	TRBV12-3/TRBV12-4	CASSLDLNSYEQYF
TRBJ1-1	TRBV5-1	CASSPRGATSTEAFF
TRBJ2-7	TRBV9	CASSVGGSQYEQYF
TRBJ2-7	TRBV11-2	CASSPQSYEQYF
TRBJ2-3	TRBV21-1	CASSTRGRTLDTQYF
TRBJ2-5	TRBV7-2	CASSLWPRYQETQYF
TRBJ2-1	TRBV20-1	CSAGDLAGGAYNEQFF
TRBJ2-1	TRBV12-3/TRBV12-4	CASTGTGERNEQFF
TRBJ2-4	TRBV6-1	CASLGGGAGENIQYF
TRBJ1-5	TRBV4-1	CASSHGWGAVQPQHF
TRBJ2-5	TRBV4-2	CASSQGVGVEETQYF
TRBJ2-2	TRBV10-3	CAIWTGEGGELFF
TRBJ1-2	TRBV2	CASTPRGQSYGYTF
TRBJ2-3	TRBV2	CASSENWVTDTQYF
TRBJ1-1	TRBV5-1	CASSLMGQGKAFF
TRBJ2-5	TRBV11-3	CASSLDSGLSTDIQETQYF
TRBJ1-5	TRBV30	CAWKRLEEEPQHF
TRBJ2-7	TRBV20-1	CSFPMGRETPEQYF
TRBJ1-2	TRBV3-1	CASSQGTAYGYTF
TRBJ2-1	TRBV20-1	CSAKDRGARSSYNEQFF
TRBJ2-2	TRBV3-1	CASRLVNTGELFF
TRBJ1-5	TRBV20-1	CSASQGGGYQPQHF
TRBJ1-2	TRBV20-1	CSAPLRTGQNGYTF
TRBJ1-1	TRBV6-2/TRBV6-3	CASSTRASNTEAFF
TRBJ2-1	TRBV3-1	CASSQVPGLVTNEQFF
TRBJ2-1	TRBV29-1	CSIGQVSYNEQFF
TRBJ2-2	TRBV4-2	CASSQVDTGELFF
TRBJ2-4	TRBV5-1	CASSFGQTGLLAKNIQYF
TRBJ2-5	TRBV18	CASSAGTGQETQYF
TRBJ2-1	TRBV7-2	CASSLEGAGSYNEQFF
TRBJ2-1	TRBV2	CATRSGSPVNEQFF
TRBJ2-5	TRBV7-9	CASSFDIQETQYF
TRBJ1-1	TRBV11-1	CASSPRQGAITEAFF
TRBJ1-5	TRBV28	CASSLGPSRPQHF
TRBJ2-5	TRBV12-3/TRBV12-4	CASSHGVGETQYF
TRBJ2-7	TRBV7-2	CASSSSYANEQYF
TRBJ2-7	TRBV3-1	CASSQGIRSGAGATFYEQYF
TRBJ2-3	TRBV28	CASSSPPGHTDTQYF